This T cell receptor (beta chain) derives from a study of CD8 T cells in ankylosing spondylitis. This CDR3 is built from 15 residues. The V and J ends lost 0 bases and 5 bases respectively, with 13 bases between them. Germline values: CDR1 KGHSH, CDR2 LQKENI. The study's findings and limits: In ankylosing spondylitis blood, a motif of 7 to 9 highly homologous TCR beta variants appeared characteristic.

In this sample, this clonotype turned up a few times. Its antigen is not known. TCRdb analysed the 5' RACE reads with MiXCR anew, one entry per CDR3 protein. The sample contains around 440,000 distinct CDR3 sequences, 17% of which appear only once. This chain links TRBV18 with TRBJ1-2; no definite D call. Sequenced sample: blood, either unsorted or a sorted T cell fraction (not recorded which). The receptor was isolated from a male donor with ankylosing spondylitis. CDR3 loop: CASSPPDQAGYGYTF. The CDR3, as DNA: TGTGCCAGCTCACCACCGGATCAGGCCGGATATGGCTACACCTTC.